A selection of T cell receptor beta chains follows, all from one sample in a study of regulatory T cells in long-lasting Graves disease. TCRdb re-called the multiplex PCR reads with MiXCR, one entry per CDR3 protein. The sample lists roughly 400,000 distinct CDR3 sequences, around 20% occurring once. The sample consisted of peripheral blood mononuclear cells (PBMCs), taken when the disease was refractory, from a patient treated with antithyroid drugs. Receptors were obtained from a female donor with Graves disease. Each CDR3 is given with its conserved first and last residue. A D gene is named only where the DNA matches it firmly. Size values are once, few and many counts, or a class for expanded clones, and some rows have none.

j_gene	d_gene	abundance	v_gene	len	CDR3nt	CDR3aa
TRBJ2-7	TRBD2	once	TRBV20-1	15	TGCAGTGCTAGAGATTTGGCGGGAGCTAACCTTGGGCAGTACTTC	CSARDLAGANLGQYF
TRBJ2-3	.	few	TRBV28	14	TGTGCCAGCAGCTTGCAGGGCCCCACAGATACGCAGTATTTT	CASSLQGPTDTQYF
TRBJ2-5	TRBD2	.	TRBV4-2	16	TGTGCCAGCAGCCTCTATAGCGGGAGGAGTGTAGAGACCCAGTACTTC	CASSLYSGRSVETQYF
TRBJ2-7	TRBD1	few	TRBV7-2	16	TGTGCCAGCAGCTTAGGCCAGGGACAGTTCTCCTACGAGCAGTACTTC	CASSLGQGQFSYEQYF
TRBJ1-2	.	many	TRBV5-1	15	TGCGCCAGCAGACAGGCCCCGACAGGTTACTATGGCTACACCTTC	CASRQAPTGYYGYTF
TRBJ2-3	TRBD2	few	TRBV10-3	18	TGTGCCATCAGCTCAGGACTAGCGGGAGCTGGCGGCACAGATACGCAGTATTTT	CAISSGLAGAGGTDTQYF
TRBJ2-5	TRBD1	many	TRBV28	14	TGTGCCAGCAGGGGGACAGGGAGGATGGAGACCCAGTACTTC	CASRGTGRMETQYF
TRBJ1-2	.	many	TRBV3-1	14	TGTGCCAGCAGCCGACAAGATAGGGGGTATGGCTACACCTTC	CASSRQDRGYGYTF
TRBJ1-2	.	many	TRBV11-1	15	TGTGCCAGCAGCCGCCGTCAGGGTTCGAACTATGGCTACACCTTC	CASSRRQGSNYGYTF
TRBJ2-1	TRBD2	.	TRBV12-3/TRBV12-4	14	TGTGCCAGCAGTAAGGCGGGGGGGGGGTTTGAGCAGTTCTTC	CASSKAGGGFEQFF
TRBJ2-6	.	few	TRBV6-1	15	TGTGCCAGCAGACCTACAAGGACTGGGGCCAACGTCCTGACTTTC	CASRPTRTGANVLTF
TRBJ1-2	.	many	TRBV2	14	TGTGCACAGCAGGCGGGGCGGTTAGACTATGGCTACACCTTC	CAQQAGRLDYGYTF
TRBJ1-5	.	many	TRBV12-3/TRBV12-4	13	TGTGCCAGCAGGGGTCCTGGCAATCAGCCCCAGCATTTT	CASRGPGNQPQHF
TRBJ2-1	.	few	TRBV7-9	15	TGTGCCAGCAGCTTAGTTCGTGGACACTCCAATGAGCAGTTCTTC	CASSLVRGHSNEQFF
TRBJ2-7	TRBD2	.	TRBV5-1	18	TGCGCCAGCAGGGACGCAGCTGGGACTAGCAGTTTGTCCTACGAGCAGTACTTC	CASRDAAGTSSLSYEQYF
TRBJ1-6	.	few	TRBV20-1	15	TGCAGTGCTAGGGCCGGGACCCAGGATAATTCACCCCTCCACTTT	CSARAGTQDNSPLHF
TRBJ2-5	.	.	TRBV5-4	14	TGTGCCAGCAGCTTAGGCAGGGCCGAAGAGACCCAGTACTTC	CASSLGRAEETQYF
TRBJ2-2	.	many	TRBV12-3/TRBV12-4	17	TGTGCCAGCAGTTTACTCCCGGACAGTGCGAACACCGGGGAGCTGTTTTTT	CASSLLPDSANTGELFF
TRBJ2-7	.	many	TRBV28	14	TGTGCCAGCACCCTCGCTTCCGGGCGGGCAAAGCAGTACTTC	CASTLASGRAKQYF
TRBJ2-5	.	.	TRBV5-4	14	TGTGCCAGCAGCTTGCCGGACAGTCAAGAGACCCAGTACTTC	CASSLPDSQETQYF
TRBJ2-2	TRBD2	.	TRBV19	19	TGTGCCAGTAGTATGGGACTAGCGGGAGGAATTGGTAACACCGGGGAGCTGTTTTTT	CASSMGLAGGIGNTGELFF
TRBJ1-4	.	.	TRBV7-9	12	TGTGCCAGCACAAGGGTGAATGAAAAACTGTTTTTT	CASTRVNEKLFF
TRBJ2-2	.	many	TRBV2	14	TGTGCCGTACCCTCCGGGACGACCACCGGGGAGCTGTTTTTT	CAVPSGTTTGELFF
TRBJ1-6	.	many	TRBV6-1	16	TGTGCCAGCAGCAGTGAGGGGGGCCCTCTTAGGACACCCCTCCACTTT	CASSSEGGPLRTPLHF
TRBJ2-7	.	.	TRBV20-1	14	TGCAGTACTAGAGATCTAGAGGGTGGGTACGAGCAGTACTTC	CSTRDLEGGYEQYF
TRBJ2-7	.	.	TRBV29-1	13	TGCAGCGTGGCCGGACCCTCCTCCTACGAGCAGTACTTC	CSVAGPSSYEQYF
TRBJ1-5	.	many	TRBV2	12	TGTGCCAGCAACAACAGGGACCAGCCCCAGCATTTT	CASNNRDQPQHF
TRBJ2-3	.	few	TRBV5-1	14	TGCGCCAGCAGCTTACCGGGACTCCTAGATACGCAGTATTTT	CASSLPGLLDTQYF
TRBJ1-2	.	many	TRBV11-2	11	TGTGCCAGCAGTTTGGACGACGGCTACACCTTC	CASSLDDGYTF
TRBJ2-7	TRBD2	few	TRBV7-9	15	TGTGCCAGCAGCAATCCCACTAGCGGGAGCTACGAGCAGTACTTC	CASSNPTSGSYEQYF